This is a list of T cell receptor beta chains from one sample in a study of CD4 T cells in relation to SARS-CoV-2 and coronaviruses. Assay: immunoSEQ multiplex PCR; the TCRdb copy retains only in-frame clones and omits some. The sample carries about 37,000 clones, roughly 85% recorded once. Specimen: memory CD4+ T cells from PBMCs. The receptors derive from an adult with COVID-19. CDR3s include the opening cysteine and the closing phenylalanine or tryptophan. D genes are given only for firm matches. A clone size is listed for some rows: how often the clone was seen (once, few, many), or a class if it is expanded.

TRBJ2-1	TRBD2	TRBV10-3	-	CATEPMGRGYNEQFF	TGTGCCACCGAGCCTATGGGGAGGGGCTACAATGAGCAGTTCTTC
TRBJ2-3	TRBD1	TRBV28	-	CASSRQGAGEDTQYF	TGTGCCAGCAGCCGACAGGGCGCCGGGGAAGATACGCAGTATTTT
TRBJ2-1	TRBD1	TRBV5-1	-	CASSLGGQGYEQFF	TGCGCCAGCAGCTTGGGGGGACAGGGCTATGAGCAGTTCTTC
TRBJ1-1	TRBD1	TRBV2	-	CASSLGQLNTEAFF	TGTGCCAGCAGCCTGGGACAGCTGAACACTGAAGCTTTCTTT
TRBJ2-3	TRBD2	TRBV10-3	-	CAISKTSGRKADTQYF	TGTGCCATCAGTAAGACTAGCGGGAGGAAAGCGGATACGCAGTATTTT
TRBJ2-1	-	TRBV5-5	-	CASSLGGALYEQFF	TGTGCCAGCAGCTTGGGCGGGGCCTTGTATGAGCAGTTCTTC
TRBJ2-5	-	TRBV6-5	-	CASRPLVPGETQYF	TGTGCCAGCAGACCACTAGTTCCTGGAGAGACCCAGTACTTC
TRBJ2-1	TRBD2	TRBV30	-	CAWKLAGGNEQFF	TGTGCCTGGAAACTAGCGGGAGGTAATGAGCAGTTCTTC
TRBJ2-5	TRBD2	TRBV24-1	-	CATSDPRGEETQYF	TGTGCCACCAGTGATCCCCGGGGGGAAGAGACCCAGTACTTC
TRBJ1-5	TRBD1	TRBV9	-	CASSASPGGGQPQHF	TGTGCCAGCAGCGCCTCACCAGGGGGTGGCCAGCCCCAGCATTTT
TRBJ2-1	-	TRBV10-3	-	CAISGLSGAVGGEQFF	TGTGCCATCAGTGGCCTTAGCGGTGCAGTGGGGGGTGAGCAGTTCTTC
TRBJ1-1	-	TRBV13	-	CASSLEQNTEAFF	TGTGCCAGCAGCTTAGAGCAGAACACTGAAGCTTTCTTT
TRBJ2-2	-	TRBV6-5	once	CASTLQGTNTGELFF	TGTGCCAGCACTCTACAGGGTACCAACACCGGGGAGCTGTTTTTT
TRBJ1-4	-	TRBV7-2	few	CASSPGAFGEKLFF	TGTGCCAGCAGCCCAGGGGCGTTTGGTGAAAAACTGTTTTTT
TRBJ1-2	-	TRBV7-9	few	CASSHGSGGVSFYTF	TGTGCCAGCAGCCACGGTTCGGGGGGCGTTTCATTCTACACCTTC
TRBJ2-7	TRBD1	TRBV10-3	-	CAISVGDRGPYEQYF	TGTGCCATCAGTGTAGGAGACAGGGGGCCCTACGAGCAGTACTTC
TRBJ2-1	-	TRBV18	few	CASSLLYSETYNEQFF	TGTGCCAGCTCCCTTCTATATAGCGAAACTTACAATGAGCAGTTCTTC
TRBJ2-4	TRBD1	TRBV2	-	CASSGGQDPSKNIQYF	TGTGCCAGCAGTGGAGGACAGGACCCATCCAAAAACATTCAGTACTTC
TRBJ2-1	TRBD2	TRBV15	-	CATSRWTSGRAPSSYNEQFF	TGTGCCACCAGCAGGTGGACTAGCGGGAGAGCTCCTAGCTCCTACAATGAGCAGTTCTTC
TRBJ2-2	TRBD1	TRBV3-1/TRBV3-2	-	CASSPRDRDTGELFF	TGTGCCAGCAGCCCCCGGGACAGGGACACCGGGGAGCTGTTTTTT
TRBJ2-3	-	TRBV6-2/TRBV6-3	-	CASSYRSIEIDTQYF	TGTGCCAGCAGTTATCGGTCGATAGAAATAGATACGCAGTATTTT
TRBJ1-2	TRBD1	TRBV29-1	-	CSARQGLNYGYTF	TGCAGCGCCCGACAGGGACTTAACTATGGCTACACCTTC
TRBJ2-1	TRBD2	TRBV14	once	CASSSSGSSNEQFF	TGTGCCAGCAGCAGTAGCGGGAGTTCGAATGAGCAGTTCTTC
TRBJ2-7	TRBD2	TRBV20-1	-	CSASLAGYEQYF	TGCAGTGCTAGTCTAGCGGGCTACGAGCAGTACTTC
TRBJ2-7	-	TRBV11-2	-	CASRQNILEQYF	TGTGCCAGCAGACAAAACATACTCGAGCAGTACTTC
TRBJ2-1	-	TRBV6-1	-	CASSEADGVGGNEQFF	TGTGCCAGCAGTGAAGCAGACGGAGTTGGAGGCAATGAGCAGTTCTTC
TRBJ1-2	-	TRBV5-1	-	CASSLRDKVKGYGYTF	TGCGCCAGCAGCTTAAGAGACAAGGTTAAGGGCTATGGCTACACCTTC
TRBJ2-7	-	TRBV5-1	-	CASSLGQTSEQYF	TGCGCCAGCAGCTTGGGACAGACCTCTGAGCAGTACTTC
TRBJ1-5	-	TRBV18	-	CASSPDSNRDQPQHF	TGTGCCAGCTCACCTGACTCCAACCGGGATCAGCCCCAGCATTTT
TRBJ2-1	TRBD1	TRBV5-5	-	CASSFAGTESYNEQFF	TGTGCCAGCAGTTTCGCCGGGACAGAGTCCTACAATGAGCAGTTCTTC
TRBJ2-6	-	TRBV6-5	-	CASSRTGSGANVLTF	TGTGCCAGCAGTCGCACAGGGTCTGGGGCCAACGTCCTGACTTTC
TRBJ1-6	TRBD1	TRBV7-9	-	CASSRTGQGSPLHF	TGTGCCAGCAGCCGGACAGGGCAGGGTTCACCCCTCCACTTT
TRBJ1-1	TRBD1	TRBV7-9	-	CASSLRDRGRRDTEAFF	TGTGCCAGCAGCCTCCGGGACAGGGGGCGACGGGACACTGAAGCTTTCTTT
TRBJ2-7	TRBD1	TRBV6-6	few	CASSYPGQGSYEQYF	TGTGCCAGCAGTTACCCCGGACAGGGTAGCTACGAGCAGTACTTC
TRBJ2-3	-	TRBV10-2	-	CASIHNPGTDTQYF	TGCGCCAGCATCCACAATCCCGGCACAGATACGCAGTATTTT
TRBJ2-1	TRBD2	TRBV5-6	-	CASRPSSGRAFGEQFF	TGTGCCAGCAGACCTTCTAGCGGGAGGGCCTTCGGTGAGCAGTTCTTC
TRBJ2-3	TRBD2	TRBV3-1/TRBV3-2	-	CASSQSAGGGTDTQYF	TGTGCCAGCAGCCAAAGTGCGGGAGGGGGCACAGATACGCAGTATTTT
TRBJ1-5	-	TRBV6-5	once	CASSYSGTGNQPQHF	TGTGCCAGCAGTTACTCAGGGACCGGGAATCAGCCCCAGCATTTT
TRBJ1-5	-	TRBV19	-	CASSIWGRGNQPQHF	TGTGCCAGTAGTATATGGGGTCGGGGCAATCAGCCCCAGCATTTT
TRBJ2-5	TRBD1	TRBV15	-	CATSLDRGQETQYF	TGTGCCACCAGCCTGGACAGGGGGCAAGAGACCCAGTACTTC
TRBJ2-1	-	TRBV6-4	-	CASSVSSLDEQFF	TGTGCCAGCAGTGTGTCTAGTTTGGATGAGCAGTTCTTC
TRBJ2-3	-	TRBV28	-	CASSLRSTDTQYF	TGTGCCAGCAGTTTAAGGAGCACAGATACGCAGTATTTT
TRBJ2-7	-	TRBV19	-	CASSMGGESEQYF	TGTGCCAGTAGTATGGGTGGGGAAAGCGAGCAGTACTTC
TRBJ1-3	-	TRBV15	-	CATSRIGLSSGNTIYF	TGTGCCACCAGCAGAATCGGTCTGAGCTCTGGAAACACCATATATTTT
TRBJ2-3	-	TRBV5-4	-	CASSPGGFLTDTQYF	TGTGCCAGCAGCCCCGGCGGCTTCCTCACAGATACGCAGTATTTT
TRBJ1-6	-	TRBV2	-	CASSDEGNSPLHF	TGTGCCAGCAGTGATGAGGGTAATTCACCCCTCCACTTT